This T cell receptor beta chain is from a study of blood T cell repertoires in COVID-19. In the study overall: There were acute and convalescent COVID-19 samples, and they came from the United States, Italy and Spain.

V gave up 6 bases and J gave up 5 bases; unmatched junction bases: 4. Germline CDR1 is LGHNA and CDR2 is YNFKEQ. The CDR3 spans 13 residues. Repertoires were generated with immunoSEQ multiplex PCR, while TCRdb's copy carries only in-frame clones and drops some. The data hold more than 200,000 clones, with 75% to 90% observed a single time. The chain carries TRBV4-2 and TRBJ2-1, with TRBD2 matching over 7 bases. The receptor's source is a man aged 35-49 years with acute or convalescent COVID-19. Source material: peripheral blood. In nucleotides, the CDR3 is TGTGCCAGCAGGTTGGGGGGGAACAATGAGCAGTTCTTC. It specifies CASRLGGNNEQFF.